The 4 T cell receptor beta chains in this list originate from one sample, sequenced in a study of cytomegalovirus exposure and HLA in healthy donors. Use of 60 Vbeta and 13 Jbeta primers characterized the PCR. The repertoire was sequenced with immunoSEQ multiplex PCR; TCRdb's copy has only in-frame clones and lacks some. The repertoire holds about 160,000 clones, with about 82% as singletons. Sample: PBMCs. Receptors originate from a male donor in good health and CMV-seronegative.

J is TRBJ2-2 and V is TRBV27; D is perhaps TRBD2 (6 bases). CDR1 and CDR2 (germline): MNHEY, SMNVEV (reference sequence). The ends were cut back, 2 bases at V and 6 bases at J, with 13 bases in the middle. This CDR3 comprises 15 residues. CDR3 bases: TGTGCCAGCAGTTTAGAGTTGACGGGGGCCGGGGAGCTGTTTTTT. Amino acid sequence: CASSLELTGAGELFF.

This clone showed up just once. This chain joins TRBV10-2 and TRBJ2-5, with D perhaps TRBD2 (5 bases). Germline CDR1 WSHSY, CDR2 SAAADI. This CDR3 is built from 14 residues. Trimming cost V 3 bases and J 5 bases, with 13 bases left between them. This chain's CDR3 is CASSENPTGETQYF. The CDR3, as DNA: TGCGCCAGCAGTGAAAACCCCACGGGGGAGACCCAGTACTTC.

The chain employs TRBV4-2 and TRBJ1-5; TRBD1 might be the D (5 bases). V gave up 0 bases and J gave up 5 bases, with 14 bases separating them. This CDR3 spans 16 amino acids. Germline V gene lookup returns CDR1 LGHNA and CDR2 YNFKEQ. The CDR3 reads CASSQDRGGGDQPQHF. In nucleotides, the CDR3 is TGTGCCAGCAGCCAAGACCGGGGCGGCGGGGATCAGCCCCAGCATTTT.

The chain uses TRBV28 and TRBJ1-2, with 8 positions matching TRBD1. The CDR3 runs 13 residues. The V segment lost 6 bases and the J segment 8 bases; nucleotides outside the gene matches: 8. CDR1 is MDHEN and CDR2 is SYDVKM in the germline V gene. In nucleotides, the CDR3 is TGTGCCAGCAGGTGGACAGGGCCACTGGGCTACACCTTC. Translation: CASRWTGPLGYTF.